One and the same sample provided the 21 T cell receptor beta chains below, sequenced in a study of tumor T cells in aggressive B-cell lymphoma (TCRdb year 2017). Library preparation employed the immunoSEQ multiplex PCR assay. The table comes from immuneACCESS by way of TCRdb, which keeps in-frame sequences with V and J called. Part of the clones is missing from these tables; in studies checked, under half for an unresolved V gene and the rest for unknown reasons. The table for this sample lists about 3,500 clones; around 96% of them were counted only once. 2% of the sample is taken by the ten largest. The sequencing input was tumor tissue. The source is an adult with diffuse large B cell lymphoma.

The chain has TRBV27 and TRBJ2-7; D is possibly TRBD1 (6 bases). From germline, CDR1 is MNHEY and CDR2 SMNVEV (reference sequence). The CDR3 length is 13 residues. Trimming cost V 6 bases and J 3 bases, with 12 bases left between them. This chain's CDR3 is CASSRGFNYEQYF. CDR3 coding DNA: TGTGCCAGCAGCAGGGGTTTTAACTACGAGCAGTACTTC.

Notes on this clone: One end of the junction varies from germline; a read error may be responsible. In nucleotides, the CDR3 is TGTGCCAACAGCCGAGATGACAGGGTTGAAAAACTGTTTTTT. This encodes CANSRDDRVEKLFF. The V call is TRBV7-9, the J call TRBJ1-4; 7 nucleotides align to TRBD1. This CDR3 has 14 residues. Per the germline V gene, CDR1 is SEHNR and CDR2 is FQNEAQ (reference sequence).

The rearrangement joins TRBV10-1 to TRBJ2-1; tentative D call: TRBD1 (6 bases). Trimming removed 6 bases from V and 8 bases from J, with 20 bases in between. Germline assignment: CDR1 WNHNN and CDR2 SYGVQD (reference sequence). CDR3 length: 15 amino acids. As DNA, the CDR3 is TGCGCCAGCAGCTTATATGACAGGAACGGCGATGAGCAGTTCTTC. It translates to CASSLYDRNGDEQFF.

The rearrangement uses TRBV6-5 and TRBJ2-7; D is uncertain. The CDR3 loop spans 14 amino acids. V was pared by 0 bases and J by 3 bases, with 9 bases between. In germline, CDR1 is MNHEY, CDR2 SVGAGI. The CDR3 loop is CASSYSSGGYEQYF. The CDR3 DNA reads as TGTGCCAGCAGTTACTCTAGTGGTGGCTACGAGCAGTACTTC.

The genes are TRBV2 and TRBJ2-1; 10 nucleotides agree with TRBD1. From germline, CDR1 is SNHLY and CDR2 FYNNEI. CDR3 size: 16 residues. V lost 2 bases and J lost 9; bases outside the gene matches: 10. For the CDR3, the DNA is TGTGCCAGCAGTGAACCTGGACAGGGGGATAACGGTGAGCAGTTCTTC. Amino acids: CASSEPGQGDNGEQFF.

This rearrangement joins TRBV7-2 to TRBJ1-5; D is uncertain. The V gene lost 1 base and the J gene lost 6 bases, with 10 bases spanning the gap. This CDR3 comprises 14 residues. Germline V gives CDR1 SGHTA, CDR2 FQGNSA. CDR3 in DNA: TGTGCCAGCAGCTTAGGGGCGCGGGGTCAGCCCCAGCATTTT. Amino acids: CASSLGARGQPQHF.

J is TRBJ2-5 and V is TRBV4-1; TRBD1 is a possible D gene (6 bases). The CDR3 has 14 residues. V was trimmed by 3 bases and J by 2 bases, leaving 10 bases between them. The germline V gene has CDR1 MGHRA and CDR2 YSYEKL. The CDR3 here is CASSQGDRQETQYF. CDR3 DNA sequence: TGCGCCAGCAGCCAGGGTGACAGGCAAGAGACCCAGTACTTC.

The rearrangement links TRBV6-5 to TRBJ2-7; D may be TRBD1 (5 bases). Germline loops: CDR1 MNHEY, CDR2 SVGAGI. The CDR3 consists of 15 residues. The V gene lost 4 bases and the J gene lost 4 bases, with 17 bases spanning the gap. In nucleotides, the CDR3 is TGTGCCAGCAGTTTAACAGGAATACCTAAATACGAGCAGTACTTC. Protein product: CASSLTGIPKYEQYF.

With regard to this clone: A junction boundary mismatches the germline segment, possibly from a read error. The chain links TRBV19 to TRBJ1-5, with D maybe TRBD1 (6 bases). CDR1 is LNHDA, CDR2 SQIVND, per germline (reference sequence). The CDR3 contains 16 residues. Here the CDR3 reads CANSSPSAAGEQPQHF. CDR3 in DNA: TGTGCCAATAGTAGCCCCTCGGCAGCAGGGGAACAGCCCCAGCATTTT.

This clone was seen just once. The chain combines TRBV4-2 with TRBJ1-1; no clear D gene. Trimming shortened V by 0 bases and J by 2 bases, and 7 bases separated the two germline ends. The germline CDR1 and CDR2 sequences are LGHNA and YNFKEQ. The CDR3 is made up of 14 amino acids. CDR3 coding DNA: TGTGCCAGCAGCCAAGACGCGAGCAACACTGAAGCTTTCTTT. Its translation is CASSQDASNTEAFF.

CDR3 protein: CASSEVSLGAEAFF. The CDR3 DNA reads TGCGCCAGCAGTGAGGTCAGCCTCGGGGCTGAAGCTTTCTTT. This chain connects TRBV10-2 to TRBJ1-1; D gene ambiguous. The CDR3 is made up of 14 amino acids. Trimming cost V 2 bases and J 6 bases, with 13 bases left between them. In germline, CDR1 is WSHSY, CDR2 SAAADI.

This clone was picked up one time. This chain uses TRBV14 with TRBJ2-5; the match to TRBD2 covers 7 bases. Gene TRBJ2-7 matches the end of the DNA better, so the J call may be wrong. This CDR3 comprises 14 residues. Germline CDR1 reads SGHDN; CDR2 reads FVKESK. The CDR3 spells CASSPMGGSYEQYF. CDR3 coding DNA: TGTGCCAGCAGCCCAATGGGGGGGTCCTACGAGCAGTACTTC.

As regards this clone: The germline gene is not matched at one end of the junction; a read error may be the cause. This chain links TRBV4-1 with TRBJ2-1, with 7 bases identical to TRBD2. The CDR3 has 14 amino acids. The V gene's germline CDR1 is MGHRA and CDR2 YSYEKL. CDR3 amino acids: CASSQDSLTAGGIF. CDR3 DNA: TGCGCCAGCAGCCAAGATTCCCTGACCGCCGGGGGGATCTTC.

The sample holds one count of this clone. The chain couples TRBV7-2 to TRBJ2-7; TRBD2 matches 8 bases. There are 15 residues in the CDR3. The germline CDR1 and CDR2 sequences are SGHTA and FQGNSA. V gave up 5 bases and J gave up 0 bases; unmatched junction bases: 6. The CDR3 region has the DNA TGTGCCAGCAGCGCCACCGGGACTAGCTCCTACGAGCAGTACTTC. This sequence encodes CASSATGTSSYEQYF.

The chain employs TRBV28 and TRBJ2-7, with TRBD1 identical over 8 bases. Germline loops: CDR1 MDHEN, CDR2 SYDVKM. The junction had 4 bases not matched to a gene; V was cut back by 6 bases and J by 3 bases. The length of the CDR3 is 13 residues. The CDR3 region is CASRETGVYEQYF. The CDR3 DNA sequence: TGTGCCAGCAGGGAGACAGGGGTCTACGAGCAGTACTTC.

The chain joins TRBV5-1 to TRBJ2-1; tentatively, D is TRBD2 (6 bases). V lost 3 bases and J 7 bases, leaving 17 bases between the germline ends. The germline V gene has CDR1 SGHRS and CDR2 YFSETQ. The CDR3 runs 15 residues. The CDR3 nucleotides are TGCGCCAGCAGCTGGGGTGCGGGGACGAGTAATGAGCAGTTCTTC. It encodes CASSWGAGTSNEQFF.

The rearrangement links TRBV27 to TRBJ1-2, with 7 bases that match TRBD1. V gave up 4 bases and J gave up 1 base; unmatched junction bases: 6. CDR3 length: 15 residues. CDR1 MNHEY and CDR2 SMNVEV come from the germline V gene (reference sequence). The CDR3 DNA follows: TGTGCCAGCAGTTCTTACAGGGGAAATAACTATGGCTACACCTTC. This translates into CASSSYRGNNYGYTF.

This clone occurred once. This chain joins TRBV2 and TRBJ1-5; D is ambiguous. CDR3 length: 11 residues. Between the trimmed V and J ends, which lost 6 bases and 11 bases, there was a span of 11 bases. Germline loops: CDR1 SNHLY, CDR2 FYNNEI. The DNA for the CDR3 is TGTGCCAGCAGCCTTAGCAGTACCCAGCATTTT. Residues: CASSLSSTQHF.

The chain combines TRBV7-9 with TRBJ2-2; 10 nucleotides match TRBD2. V gave up 9 bases and J gave up 0 bases; unmatched junction bases: 1. CDR1 SEHNR and CDR2 FQNEAQ come from the germline V gene (reference sequence). CDR3 length: 14 amino acids. The CDR3 spells CASGLAANTGELFF. The CDR3 DNA reads TGTGCCAGTGGACTAGCGGCGAACACCGGGGAGCTGTTTTTT.

The count of this clone is one. This chain links TRBV18 with TRBJ1-2; 7 nucleotides align to TRBD1. The CDR3 sequence is 13 residues long. V lost 2 bases, J lost 3 bases, and 0 bases stayed unmatched. CDR1 KGHSH and CDR2 LQKENI come from the germline V gene. Here the CDR3 DNA reads TGTGCCAGCTCACCAGGACAGGACTATGGCTACACCTTC. This translates into CASSPGQDYGYTF.

In this sample, this clone turned up once. The chain recombines TRBV29-1 with TRBJ1-2; no clear D gene. The length of the CDR3 is 14 residues. The germline V gene has CDR1 SQVTM and CDR2 ANQGSEA. Trimming removed 7 bases from V and 6 bases from J, with 21 bases in between. The CDR3, as DNA: TGCAGCGGATCGTTTGGGAGTTCGGTTCATGGCTACACCTTC. Translated: CSGSFGSSVHGYTF.